One and the same sample provided the 13 T cell receptor beta chains below, sequenced in a study of T cell changes during pregnancy in multiple sclerosis (dated by TCRdb to about 2019). Receptors were amplified or captured by the immunoSEQ multiplex PCR assay. Imported from immuneACCESS, the table was reduced by TCRdb to in-frame sequences with V and J called. These copies leave out some clones; in studies compared against another copy, an unresolved V gene accounts for under half, and the cause of the remainder is not known. Here the sample has 75,000 to 95,000 clones; approximately 90% occur a single time. About 0.91% of the sample comes from the top ten. Sequenced material: peripheral blood, taken before pregnancy. The receptors originated from a female donor with multiple sclerosis, enrolled in a pregnancy study.

The CDR3 sequence: CASSFSRGGAGELFF. The CDR3 nucleotides are TGTGCCAGCAGCTTTAGTAGGGGGGGCGCCGGGGAGCTGTTTTTT. The chain joins TRBV11-2 to TRBJ2-2, with D possibly being TRBD2 (7 bases). With 3 bases removed from V and 6 bases from J, the gap between germline ends came to 14 bases. Germline V gene data show CDR1 as SGHAT and CDR2 as FQNNGV. This CDR3 has 15 residues.

The chain couples TRBV6-5 to TRBJ2-1, with 7 bases that match TRBD1. Germline V lookup: CDR1 MNHEY, CDR2 SVGAGI. The CDR3 totals 15 residues. J lost 1 base, V lost 8 bases, and 8 bases had no gene match. CDR3 amino acids: CASQRDRESYNEQFF. The DNA for the CDR3 is TGTGCCAGCCAAAGGGACAGAGAATCCTACAATGAGCAGTTCTTC.

This clone was seen a few times. The chain uses TRBV20-1 and TRBJ1-1, with D maybe TRBD1 (5 bases). The length of the CDR3 is 11 residues. V lost 0 bases, J lost 10 bases, and 9 bases lay in between. CDR1 DFQATT and CDR2 SNEGSKA come from the germline V gene (reference sequence). CDR3 DNA sequence: TGCAGTGCTAGAGAAGGAGGGACAGCTTTCTTT. As protein: CSAREGGTAFF.

The chain has TRBV28 and TRBJ1-1; D possibly corresponds to TRBD1 (5 bases). V was trimmed by 7 bases and J by 10 bases, leaving 16 bases between them. The CDR3 sequence is 12 residues long. From germline, CDR1 is MDHEN and CDR2 SYDVKM. DNA of the CDR3: TGTGCCAGCATCCTCACCCCGGGGGTAGCTTTCTTT. It translates to CASILTPGVAFF.

The chain uses TRBV19 and TRBJ2-4; the match to TRBD2 covers 7 bases. V was pared by 5 bases and J by 5 bases, with 9 bases of the junction left unmatched. This CDR3 region has 15 residues. The germline V gene encodes CDR1 LNHDA and CDR2 SQIVND (reference sequence). CDR3: CASSHPGGSENIQYF. CDR3 in DNA: TGTGCCAGTAGTCACCCCGGCGGGAGTGAAAACATTCAGTACTTC.

This rearrangement joins TRBV25-1 to TRBJ2-2; possibly TRBD1 for D (5 bases). This CDR3 spans 16 amino acids. Trimming shortened V by 3 bases and J by 5 bases, and 16 bases separated the two germline ends. Germline CDR1 and CDR2: MGHDK and SYGVNS. CDR3 nucleotide sequence: TGTGCCAGCAGTGAGTACGAGACAGAAGAAACCGGGGAGCTGTTTTTT. Translated, it gives CASSEYETEETGELFF.

The chain has TRBV9 and TRBJ1-2; maybe TRBD1 (6 bases). V was shortened by 0 bases and J by 1 base, with 13 bases between the two germline ends. CDR3 length: 16 residues. Germline V gene sequence: CDR1 SGDLS, CDR2 YYNGEE. The CDR3 region is CASSVGVQGLNYGYTF. The CDR3 DNA follows: TGTGCCAGCAGCGTAGGGGTACAGGGTCTTAACTATGGCTACACCTTC.

This chain connects TRBV10-1 to TRBJ2-1; 7 bases fit TRBD2. With 4 bases clipped from V and 2 bases from J, the junction kept 5 bases outside the gene matches. Germline values: CDR1 WNHNN, CDR2 SYGVQD (reference sequence). There are 15 residues in the CDR3. The chain's CDR3 is CASSASREAYNEQFF. The CDR3 nucleotides read TGCGCCAGCAGTGCATCCCGGGAGGCCTACAATGAGCAGTTCTTC.

This chain joins TRBV7-9 and TRBJ2-7; D may be TRBD2 (5 bases). V shed 1 base and J shed 5 bases, with 9 bases lying between them. Germline loops: CDR1 SEHNR, CDR2 FQNEAQ (reference sequence). The CDR3 loop spans 13 amino acids. The CDR3 reads CASSLDARDEQYF. CDR3 nucleotide sequence: TGTGCCAGCAGCTTAGATGCGAGGGACGAGCAGTACTTC.

The V call is TRBV7-9, the J call TRBJ1-4; 8 bases fit TRBD1. Germline CDR1 reads SEHNR; CDR2 reads FQNEAQ (reference sequence). This CDR3 spans 18 amino acids. V lost 1 base, J lost 2 bases, and 9 bases stayed unmatched. In DNA, the CDR3 is TGTGCCAGCAGCTTAGGACGAACAGGGGGAGCCACTAATGAAAAACTGTTTTTT. Its translation is CASSLGRTGGATNEKLFF.

CDR3: CASSPGGYNEQFF. DNA of the CDR3: TGCGCCAGCAGCCCGGGGGGCTACAATGAGCAGTTCTTC. This chain connects TRBV5-1 to TRBJ2-1; 7 bases align to TRBD2. The CDR3 contains 13 residues. V shed 4 bases and J 3 bases; nucleotides not matched to a gene: 1. The germline V gene has CDR1 SGHRS and CDR2 YFSETQ.

This chain uses TRBV10-3 with TRBJ2-7; no clear D gene. Germline values: CDR1 ENHRY, CDR2 SYGVKD. Trimming took 6 bases from V and 6 from J, leaving 9 bases between them. This CDR3 has 11 residues. In nucleotides, the CDR3 is TGTGCCATCAGCACGCCGGGCGAGCAGTACTTC. Residues: CAISTPGEQYF.

This clone was detected only once. CDR3 region: CASSRLEGTFF. CDR3 DNA sequence: TGTGCCAGCAGCCGCTTGGAGGGAACTTTCTTT. The rearrangement links TRBV6-6 to TRBJ1-1; D gene unclear. V was cut by 6 bases and J by 12 bases, with 14 bases left in between. This CDR3 region has 11 residues. Germline loops: CDR1 MNHNY, CDR2 SVGAGI (reference sequence).